The 24 T cell receptor beta chains reported below all come from one sample, sequenced in a study of blood T cell repertoires in COVID-19. Repertoires were generated with immunoSEQ multiplex PCR, while TCRdb's copy carries only in-frame clones and drops some. The table records about 160,000 clones, approximately 81% of them present only once. Material: PBMCs or T cells enriched from blood (not recorded which). Receptor source: a man in his 60s who had recovered from COVID-19.

The V call is TRBV5-4, the J call TRBJ1-1; 7 bases are a match to TRBD1. Germline-derived CDR1 and CDR2 are SGHNT and YYREEE (reference sequence). The CDR3 has 17 amino acids. Trimming took 0 bases from V and 0 from J; bases not matched to a gene: 8. The CDR3 reads CASSLGPTGIVNTEAFF. The CDR3 nucleotides are TGTGCCAGCAGCTTGGGGCCGACAGGGATTGTGAACACTGAAGCTTTCTTT. Full variable domain (rest looked up from reference TRBV5-4 and TRBJ1-1): ETGVTQSPTHLIKTRGQQVTLRCSSQSGHNTVSWYQQALGQGPQFIFQYYREEENGRGNFPPRFSGLQFPNYSSELNVNALELDDSALYLCASSLGPTGIVNTEAFFGQGTRLTVV.

The chain joins TRBV24-1 to TRBJ1-6; TRBD1 matches at 7 bases. The CDR3 runs to 18 residues. Germline CDR1 KGHDR, CDR2 SFDVKD. The ends lost 4 bases at V and 0 bases at J; junction bases unmatched: 8. Here the CDR3 reads CATSEGRGASSYNSPLHF. The CDR3 DNA reads TGTGCCACCAGTGAAGGCAGGGGGGCGAGCTCCTATAATTCACCCCTCCACTTT.

This clone was detected a few times. This CDR3 reads CASSPQGANEKLFF. The CDR3 nucleotides are TGTGCCAGCAGCCCCCAGGGTGCTAATGAAAAACTGTTTTTT. The rearrangement links TRBV9 to TRBJ1-4, with D maybe TRBD1 (5 bases). With 4 bases removed from V and 3 bases from J, the gap between germline ends came to 10 bases. CDR3 size: 14 residues. Germline values: CDR1 SGDLS, CDR2 YYNGEE. Supplemented by reference TRBV9 and TRBJ1-4, the full variable domain reads DSGVTQTPKHLITATGQRVTLRCSPRSGDLSVYWYQQSLDQGLQFLIQYYNGEERAKGNILERFSAQQFPDLHSELNLSSLELGDSALYFCASSPQGANEKLFFGSGTQLSVL.

The V and J genes are TRBV5-1 and TRBJ2-1, with D perhaps matching TRBD2 (5 bases). Germline V gene sequence: CDR1 SGHRS, CDR2 YFSETQ. The CDR3 spans 14 residues. The V and J ends lost 0 bases and 10 bases respectively, with 14 bases between them. This CDR3 is CASSLGLAPGEQFF. CDR3 DNA: TGCGCCAGCAGCTTGGGGCTAGCCCCGGGGGAGCAGTTCTTC.

The CDR3 sequence: CASSSRLSGANVLTF. The CDR3 bases are TGTGCCAGCAGCTCAAGACTCTCTGGGGCCAACGTCCTGACTTTC. V usage is TRBV7-3 and J usage is TRBJ2-6; D call uncertain. The CDR3 covers 15 residues. Germline assignment: CDR1 SGHTA and CDR2 FQGTGA. The V gene lost 4 bases and the J gene lost 0 bases, with 7 bases spanning the gap.

The chain recombines TRBV7-9 with TRBJ2-1; 10 bases match TRBD2. V lost 0 bases, J lost 3 bases, and 5 bases stayed unmatched. The CDR3 has 17 residues. In germline, CDR1 is SEHNR, CDR2 FQNEAQ (reference sequence). For the CDR3, the DNA is TGTGCCAGCAGCTTAGCCCGTAGCGGGGGGTTCTACAATGAGCAGTTCTTC. Amino acid sequence: CASSLARSGGFYNEQFF.

The V call is TRBV2, the J call TRBJ1-5; 10 bases fit TRBD1. Germline V gives CDR1 SNHLY, CDR2 FYNNEI. The length of the CDR3 is 15 residues. V was pared by 8 bases and J by 3 bases, with 7 bases of the junction left unmatched. For the CDR3, the DNA is TGTGCCAGCGGGCCGGGACAGGGGCTCAATCAGCCCCAGCATTTT. It encodes CASGPGQGLNQPQHF.

This clone was seen a few times. The V and J genes are TRBV24-1 and TRBJ1-2; perhaps TRBD1 as D (5 bases). The germline V and J ends were trimmed by 1 base and 0 bases, with 8 bases remaining between them. CDR1 is KGHDR, CDR2 SFDVKD, per germline. The CDR3 is 15 amino acids. The CDR3 loop is CATSDFKTANYGYTF. CDR3 DNA: TGTGCCACCAGTGATTTTAAGACAGCTAACTATGGCTACACCTTC.

The CDR3 is CASVLRGQGPGELFF. The CDR3 DNA sequence: TGTGCCAGTGTACTCCGAGGACAGGGCCCCGGGGAGCTGTTTTTT. The rearrangement joins TRBV11-2 to TRBJ2-2; the match to TRBD1 covers 8 bases. CDR3 size: 15 residues. CDR1 is SGHAT and CDR2 is FQNNGV in the germline V gene. Unmatched junction bases numbered 12, after V lost 9 bases and J lost 6 bases. The full variable domain, with the rest looked up from reference TRBV11-2 and TRBJ2-2, is EAGVAQSPRYKIIEKRQSVAFWCNPISGHATLYWYQQILGQGPKLLIQFQNNGVVDDSQLPKDRFSAERLKGVDSTLKIQPAKLEDSAVYLCASVLRGQGPGELFFGEGSRLTVL.

This chain links TRBV7-9 with TRBJ2-2; 7 positions match TRBD1. V gave up 2 bases and J gave up 3 bases; unmatched junction bases: 3. Germline values: CDR1 SEHNR, CDR2 FQNEAQ (reference sequence). CDR3 size: 15 residues. The CDR3 DNA reads as TGTGCCAGCAGCTTAACAGGGGCAGACACCGGGGAGCTGTTTTTT. Translation gives CASSLTGADTGELFF.

The DNA for the CDR3 is TGTGCCAGCTCACCCGGACTAGCGGCCTACGAGCAGTACTTC. Translation gives CASSPGLAAYEQYF. This rearrangement joins TRBV18 to TRBJ2-7; 10 bases are a match to TRBD2. The CDR3 length is 14 residues. The V gene end was trimmed by 3 bases and the J gene end by 2 bases; junction bases not matched to a gene: 1. Per the germline V gene, CDR1 is KGHSH and CDR2 is LQKENI.

The gene calls are TRBV5-1 and TRBJ1-6, with 8 bases that match TRBD1. With 5 bases clipped from V and 10 bases from J, the junction kept 8 bases outside the gene matches. This CDR3 spans 14 amino acids. Germline loops: CDR1 SGHRS, CDR2 YFSETQ. CDR3 sequence (DNA): TGCGCCAGCAGACCGGGGACAGGCGAGTCACCCCTCCACTTT. Residues: CASRPGTGESPLHF.

The gene calls are TRBV12-5 and TRBJ2-2; TRBD1 aligns across 9 bases. The CDR3 covers 16 residues. The germline V gene encodes CDR1 LGHNT and CDR2 FRNRAP. With 1 base clipped from V and 4 bases from J, the junction kept 4 bases outside the gene matches. The CDR3 spells CASGLDPGQGTGELFF. DNA of the CDR3: TGTGCTAGTGGTTTGGACCCGGGACAGGGCACCGGGGAGCTGTTTTTT.

This CDR3 reads CASSVGEGAVSPLHF. The CDR3 nucleotides read TGTGCCAGCAGCGTAGGTGAGGGGGCGGTCTCACCCCTCCACTTT. The chain has TRBV9 and TRBJ1-6, with 7 bases that match TRBD1. The germline V gene encodes CDR1 SGDLS and CDR2 YYNGEE. The CDR3 runs to 15 residues. V gave up 0 bases and J gave up 10 bases; unmatched junction bases: 7.

This clone was recorded only once. One end of the junction is discordant with germline, which a read error may explain. V usage is TRBV5-4 and J usage is TRBJ2-7; the match to TRBD1 covers 9 bases. The CDR3 contains 14 residues. The germline CDR1 and CDR2 sequences are SGHNT and YYREEE (reference sequence). The CDR3 loop is CASSLGQGLGEQYF. The CDR3 nucleotides are TGTGCCAGCAGTTTGGGACAGGGTTTGGGAGAGCAGTACTTC.

This chain links TRBV6-1 with TRBJ2-3; 10 bases are shared with TRBD2. CDR1 and CDR2 (germline): MNHNS, SASEGT. The ends lost 2 bases at V and 4 bases at J; junction bases unmatched: 0. This CDR3 contains 14 residues. CDR3 DNA: TGTGCCAGCAGTGAACTAGCGGGAGCAGATACGCAGTATTTT. Translating it yields CASSELAGADTQYF.

This clone was picked up many times. V usage is TRBV28 and J usage is TRBJ2-3; tentatively, D is TRBD2 (6 bases). Germline-derived CDR1 and CDR2 are MDHEN and SYDVKM. Trimming stripped 2 bases from V and 1 base from J, with 10 bases between. The CDR3 loop spans 15 amino acids. CDR3 sequence reads: CASSLRGGGTDTQYF. The CDR3 DNA reads TGTGCCAGCAGTTTAAGGGGAGGCGGCACAGATACGCAGTATTTT.

This chain connects TRBV9 to TRBJ2-7; TRBD1 agrees at 8 bases. The V segment lost 0 bases and the J segment 3 bases; nucleotides outside the gene matches: 8. Per the germline V gene, CDR1 is SGDLS and CDR2 is YYNGEE. This CDR3 has 16 residues. DNA of the CDR3: TGTGCCAGCAGCGTAGGAGCCGGACAGGGTTTCTACGAGCAGTACTTC. Translating it yields CASSVGAGQGFYEQYF.

The gene calls are TRBV7-9 and TRBJ2-5, with a tentative D call TRBD1 (6 bases). Germline-derived CDR1 and CDR2 are SEHNR and FQNEAQ (reference sequence). This CDR3 has 15 residues. The germline V and J ends were trimmed by 5 bases and 1 base, with 14 bases remaining between them. The CDR3: CASSRSTGAQETQYF. The DNA for the CDR3 is TGTGCCAGCAGCCGCTCGACAGGCGCCCAAGAGACCCAGTACTTC.

The gene calls are TRBV5-1 and TRBJ1-2; unclear D gene. This CDR3 has 12 residues. With 4 bases removed from V and 8 bases from J, the gap between germline ends came to 12 bases. Germline V gene lookup returns CDR1 SGHRS and CDR2 YFSETQ. Here the CDR3 reads CASSIPPGGYTF. CDR3 nucleotides: TGCGCCAGCAGCATCCCTCCGGGGGGCTACACCTTC.

The chain couples TRBV28 to TRBJ1-1; 8 positions match TRBD1. The CDR3 loop spans 13 amino acids. CDR1 MDHEN and CDR2 SYDVKM come from the germline V gene. V dropped 5 bases and J dropped 6; count of bases not matched to a gene: 5. The CDR3 loop is CASSPGGRAEAFF. As DNA, the CDR3 is TGTGCCAGCAGTCCAGGGGGCAGGGCTGAAGCTTTCTTT.

The chain is built from TRBV28 and TRBJ1-6; 10 bases line up with TRBD1. CDR1 and CDR2 (germline): MDHEN, SYDVKM. J was trimmed by 17 bases and V by 8 bases; bases with no gene match: 12. The CDR3 length is 13 residues. The CDR3 DNA follows: TGTGCCAGCGGTGGGACAGGGGTAGTTGGAGTCCACTTT. It codes for CASGGTGVVGVHF. Supplemented by reference TRBV28 and TRBJ1-6, the full variable domain reads DVKVTQSSRYLVKRTGEKVFLECVQDMDHENMFWYRQDPGLGLRLIYFSYDVKMKEKGDIPEGYSVSREKKERFSLILESASTNQTSMYLCASGGTGVVGVHFGNGTRLTVT.

This sequence joins TRBV7-6 and TRBJ2-7; 8 bases are a match to TRBD1. CDR3 size: 13 residues. V was pared by 5 bases and J by 6 bases, with 6 bases of the junction left unmatched. CDR1 and CDR2 (germline): SGHVS, FNYEAQ. Written as DNA, the CDR3 is TGTGCCAGCAGCCGGGAGACAGGGGTCGAGCAGTACTTC. Protein: CASSRETGVEQYF.

V gene TRBV12-3 or TRBV12-4 combines with J gene TRBJ2-7; a weak D match, TRBD1 (5 bases). There are 11 residues in the CDR3. With 2 bases removed from V and 6 bases from J, the gap between germline ends came to 5 bases. The CDR3 DNA sequence: TGTGCCAGCAGTTTAAGGGGCGAGCAGTACTTC. This gives the protein CASSLRGEQYF.